Only a few counts were recorded for the clone carrying this T cell receptor (beta chain). Its antigen is unknown. UMIs were added to TCR cDNA along with a universal primer site when it was made by 5'RACE template switching. TCRdb ran MiXCR on the 5' RACE reads and lists one entry per CDR3 protein. The sample shows 340,000 or so distinct CDR3 sequences, around an eighth of them seen only once. The data stem from a study of T cells after yellow fever vaccination. Trimming took 5 bases from V and 5 from J, leaving 7 bases between them. This CDR3 has 12 residues. Looked up from germline, CDR1 is SGHRS and CDR2 is YFSETQ. Findings and caveats of the study: FACS-sorted repertoires could contain abundant clonotypes contaminating from the bulk population. Weaker overall was a secondary response that nonetheless peaked faster, on day 5 versus 15.

The material sequenced was CD4+ T cells sorted from PBMCs, taken 15 days after the yellow fever booster vaccination. The chain has TRBV5-1 and TRBJ2-2; D may be TRBD1 (5 bases). The sequence was collected from a man aged 18 to 30 who received the YFV17D yellow fever vaccine. DNA for the CDR3: TGCGCCAGCAGGGGGCCGACCGGGGAGCTGTTTTTT. Its translation is CASRGPTGELFF.